The clone carrying this T cell receptor (beta chain) was seen at least ten times. This entry is derived from a study of OX40 agonist ivuxolimab in advanced cancers. Assay: immunoSEQ multiplex PCR; the TCRdb copy retains only in-frame clones and omits some. The profile shows 30,000 to 45,000 clones, 74% of them singletons. Germline V CDR1 and CDR2: SGHRS, YFSETQ. Unmatched junction bases numbered 4, after V lost 3 bases and J lost 5 bases. This CDR3 spans 14 amino acids. The chain links TRBV5-1 to TRBJ1-1, with TRBD1 matching over 10 bases. The sequenced sample was CD4+ or CD8+ T cells sorted from blood, obtained in a trial of the OX40 agonist ivuxolimab. The receptor was derived from an adult with an advanced solid tumor such as melanoma, head and neck, liver or kidney cancer. For the CDR3, the DNA is TGCGCCAGCAGCTCTGACAGGGGGCAAACTGAAGCTTTCTTT. Residues: CASSSDRGQTEAFF.